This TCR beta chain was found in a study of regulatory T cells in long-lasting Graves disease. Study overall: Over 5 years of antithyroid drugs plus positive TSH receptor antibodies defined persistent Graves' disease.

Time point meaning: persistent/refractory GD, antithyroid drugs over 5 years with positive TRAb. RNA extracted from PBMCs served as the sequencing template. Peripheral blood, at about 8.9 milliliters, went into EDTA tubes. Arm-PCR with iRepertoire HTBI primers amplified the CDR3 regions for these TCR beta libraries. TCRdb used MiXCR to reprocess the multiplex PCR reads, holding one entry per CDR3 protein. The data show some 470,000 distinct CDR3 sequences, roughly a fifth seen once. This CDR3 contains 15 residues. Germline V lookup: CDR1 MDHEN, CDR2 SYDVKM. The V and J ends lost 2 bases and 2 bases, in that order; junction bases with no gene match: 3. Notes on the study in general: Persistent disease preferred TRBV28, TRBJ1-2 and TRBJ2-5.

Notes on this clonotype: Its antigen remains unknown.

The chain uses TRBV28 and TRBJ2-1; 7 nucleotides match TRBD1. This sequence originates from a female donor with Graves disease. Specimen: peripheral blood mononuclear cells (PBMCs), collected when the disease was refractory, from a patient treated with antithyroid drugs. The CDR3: CASSLGTAPYNEQFF. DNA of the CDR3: TGTGCCAGCAGTTTAGGGACAGCCCCCTACAATGAGCAGTTCTTC.